This is a list of T cell receptor beta chains from one sample in a study of shared T cell receptors in the human thymus. Clones were sequenced by immunoSEQ multiplex PCR, and TCRdb holds only the in-frame ones, with some missing. The data show 720,000 or so clones, 80% to 90% seen once. These data also featured in a second study, about human thymus T cells.

Source material: thymocytes. The source is a girl under three years old with a congenital heart defect. Each CDR3 is given with its conserved first and last residue. Clone size is stated in some rows and not others, as once, few, many or a class when expanded.

V gene	clone size	J gene	CDR3 protein
TRBV7-8	NA	TRBJ1-6	CASSSKGTGTKLPIYNSPLHF
TRBV6-6	NA	TRBJ2-1	CASSYSSGEKYNEQFF
TRBV11-2	NA	TRBJ2-5	CASSHGTSGGDRETQYF
TRBV14	NA	TRBJ2-3	CASQGVTDTQYF
TRBV7-4	NA	TRBJ2-2	CASSNRDRRNTGELFF
TRBV7-3	NA	TRBJ2-1	CASRSRLAGGNEQFF
TRBV5-5	once	TRBJ1-1	CASSPGGGGLDTEAFF
TRBV30	NA	TRBJ1-3	CAWIRQLIGSGNTIYF
TRBV19	NA	TRBJ1-1	CASSIGPQPGAFF
TRBV5-5	few	TRBJ1-1	CASSNTFTGEDTEAFF
TRBV10-2	NA	TRBJ1-2	CASTPLGGSQYGYTF
TRBV15	NA	TRBJ2-1	CATSRDWTSGGVYNEQFF
TRBV5-1	NA	TRBJ1-5	CASRSGTAGEPQHF
TRBV29-1	NA	TRBJ1-3	CSVGERWDSGNTIYF
TRBV5-5	NA	TRBJ1-5	CASSWRGGINQPQHF
TRBV5-1	few	TRBJ2-3	CASSFYWTSGGGTDTQYF
TRBV6-6	NA	TRBJ2-2	CASRADTGELFF
TRBV7-2	NA	TRBJ2-3	CASSARLAVADTQYF